The T cell receptor beta chain described here comes from a study of metastatic and nonmetastatic thyroid tumors. The overall study: For malignant and benign thyroid patients, tumor or nodule tissue and blood were the sources whose repertoires were compared.

Study-level findings and limits: Relative to benign nodules, malignant thyroid tumors were reportedly characterized by significantly elevated TCR beta diversity in blood and tumor.

The entire patient cohort was treatment-naive prior to thyroid surgery. Per the original methods: A classifier for distant metastasis in papillary thyroid cancer was constructed using CDR3 differences observed across clinicopathological groups. With MiXCR, TCRdb called clones anew from the PCR reads. The V and J calls come from TCRdb's annotation, not from the publication. The sample has tens of thousands of clones, 15% seen once; the top ten hold 2.5% to 3.5%. The table lists this clone with a few counts. Its antigen is not identified. With a much larger clone just one base away, this may be a read error. The CDR3 runs to 14 residues. The V end lost 6 bases, the J end lost 6 bases, and 15 bases lay between the germline ends. Germline lookup yields CDR1 MGHDK and CDR2 SYGVNS.

The chain recombines TRBV25-1 with TRBJ1-3; D remains unclear. This TCR was sampled from a female donor with papillary thyroid cancer or a benign thyroid nodule (not recorded which). Some clones in this sample may be carry-over from other donors' samples. The sample was blood. The CDR3 is CASRGSRAVNTIYF. CDR3 in DNA: TGTGCCAGCAGAGGCTCGAGGGCTGTAAACACCATATATTTT.